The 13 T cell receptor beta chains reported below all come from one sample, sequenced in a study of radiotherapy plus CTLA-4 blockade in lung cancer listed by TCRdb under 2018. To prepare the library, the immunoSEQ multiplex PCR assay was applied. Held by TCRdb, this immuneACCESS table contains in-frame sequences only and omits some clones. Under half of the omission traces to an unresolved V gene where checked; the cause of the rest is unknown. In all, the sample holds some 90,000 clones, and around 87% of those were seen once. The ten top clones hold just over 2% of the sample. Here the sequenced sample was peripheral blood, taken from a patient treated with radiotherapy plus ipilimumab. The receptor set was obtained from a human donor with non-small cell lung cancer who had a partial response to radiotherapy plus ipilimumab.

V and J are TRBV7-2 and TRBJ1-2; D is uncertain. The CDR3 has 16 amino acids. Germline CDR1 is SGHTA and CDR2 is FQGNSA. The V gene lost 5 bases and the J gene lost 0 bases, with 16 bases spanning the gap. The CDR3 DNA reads TGTGCCAGCAGCCGTGAAACTAGAACCGCTAACTATGGCTACACCTTC. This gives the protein CASSRETRTANYGYTF.

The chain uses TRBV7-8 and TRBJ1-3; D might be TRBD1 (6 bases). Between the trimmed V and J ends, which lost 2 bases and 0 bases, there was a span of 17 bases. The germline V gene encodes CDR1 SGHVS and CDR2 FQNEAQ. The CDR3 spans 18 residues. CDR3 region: CASSLSSLTGYSGNTIYF. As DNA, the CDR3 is TGTGCCAGCAGCTTATCCTCCCTGACAGGCTACTCTGGAAACACCATATATTTT.

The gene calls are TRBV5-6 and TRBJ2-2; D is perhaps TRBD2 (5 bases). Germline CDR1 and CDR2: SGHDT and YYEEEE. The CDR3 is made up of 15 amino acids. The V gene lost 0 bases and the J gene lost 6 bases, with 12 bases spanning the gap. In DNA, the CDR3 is TGTGCCAGCAGCTTGGTTGAGGGAATCTCCGGGGAGCTGTTTTTT. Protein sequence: CASSLVEGISGELFF.

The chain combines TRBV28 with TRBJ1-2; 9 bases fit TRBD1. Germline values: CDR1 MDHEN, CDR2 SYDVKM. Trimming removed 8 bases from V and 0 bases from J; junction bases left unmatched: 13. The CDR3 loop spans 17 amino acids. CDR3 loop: CASQGLGTGRSNYGYTF. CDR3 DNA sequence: TGTGCCAGCCAGGGGTTGGGGACAGGGCGTTCTAACTATGGCTACACCTTC.

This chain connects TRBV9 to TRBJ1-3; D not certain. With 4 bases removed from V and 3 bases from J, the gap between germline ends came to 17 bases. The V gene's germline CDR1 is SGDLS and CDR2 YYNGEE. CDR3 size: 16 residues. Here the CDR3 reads CASSPTGGLDGNTIYF. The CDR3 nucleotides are TGTGCCAGCAGCCCCACCGGAGGGCTTGATGGAAACACCATATATTTT.

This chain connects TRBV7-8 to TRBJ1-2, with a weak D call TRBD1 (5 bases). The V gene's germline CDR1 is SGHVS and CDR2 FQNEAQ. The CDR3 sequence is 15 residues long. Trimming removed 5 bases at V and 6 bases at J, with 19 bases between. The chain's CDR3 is CASSRRSDSGDGYTF. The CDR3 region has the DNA TGTGCCAGCAGCCGACGTTCGGATTCGGGGGATGGCTACACCTTC.

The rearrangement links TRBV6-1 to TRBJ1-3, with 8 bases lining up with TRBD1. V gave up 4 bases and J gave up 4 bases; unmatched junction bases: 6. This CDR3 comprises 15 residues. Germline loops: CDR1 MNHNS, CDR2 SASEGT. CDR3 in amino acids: CASSGEDRAGNTIYF. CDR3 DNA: TGTGCCAGCAGTGGAGAGGACAGGGCAGGAAACACCATATATTTT.

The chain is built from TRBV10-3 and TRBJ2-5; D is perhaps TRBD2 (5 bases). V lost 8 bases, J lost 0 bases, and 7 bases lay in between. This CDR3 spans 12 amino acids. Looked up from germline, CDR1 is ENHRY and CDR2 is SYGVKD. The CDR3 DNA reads TGTGCCATCGCCGGGAACCAAGAGACCCAGTACTTC. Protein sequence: CAIAGNQETQYF.

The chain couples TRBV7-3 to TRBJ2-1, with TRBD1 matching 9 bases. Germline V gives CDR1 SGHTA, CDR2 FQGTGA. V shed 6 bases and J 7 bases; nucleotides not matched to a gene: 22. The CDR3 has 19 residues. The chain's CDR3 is CASSQPTGGLGGRTNEQFF. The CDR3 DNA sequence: TGTGCCAGCAGTCAGCCTACAGGGGGCTTGGGGGGACGTACGAATGAGCAGTTCTTC.

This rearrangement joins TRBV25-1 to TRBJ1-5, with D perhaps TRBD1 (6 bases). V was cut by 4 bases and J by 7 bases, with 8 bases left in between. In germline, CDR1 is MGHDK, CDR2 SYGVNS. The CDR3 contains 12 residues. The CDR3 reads CASSGGTQPQHF. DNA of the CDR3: TGTGCCAGCAGTGGAGGGACACAGCCCCAGCATTTT.

The CDR3 reads CASSSSARGAEAFF. CDR3 sequence (DNA): TGCGCCAGCAGCTCCTCGGCCAGGGGGGCTGAAGCTTTCTTT. V gene TRBV5-1 combines with J gene TRBJ1-1; the match to TRBD1 covers 7 bases. CDR3 length: 14 amino acids. V dropped 3 bases and J dropped 6; count of bases not matched to a gene: 8. Germline values: CDR1 SGHRS, CDR2 YFSETQ. Looking up the rest from reference TRBV5-1 and TRBJ1-1 gives the full variable domain: KAGVTQTPRYLIKTRGQQVTLSCSPISGHRSVSWYQQTPGQGLQFLFEYFSETQRNKGNFPGRFSGRQFSNSRSEMNVSTLELGDSALYLCASSSSARGAEAFFGQGTRLTVV.

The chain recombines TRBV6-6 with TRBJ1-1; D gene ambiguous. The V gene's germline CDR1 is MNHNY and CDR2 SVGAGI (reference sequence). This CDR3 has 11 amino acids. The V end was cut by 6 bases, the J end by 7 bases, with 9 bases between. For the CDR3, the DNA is TGTGCCAGCAGCCGCCCAGTTGAAGCTTTCTTT. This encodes CASSRPVEAFF.

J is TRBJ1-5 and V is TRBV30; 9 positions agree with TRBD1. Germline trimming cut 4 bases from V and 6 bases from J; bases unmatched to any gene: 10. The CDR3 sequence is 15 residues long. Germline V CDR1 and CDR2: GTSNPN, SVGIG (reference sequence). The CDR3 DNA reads TGTGCCTGGACGGGGGGACAGGGAGCGGCTCAGCCCCAGCATTTT. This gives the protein CAWTGGQGAAQPQHF.